Sequencing of this T cell receptor beta chain was carried out in a study of T cells in localized non-small cell lung cancer. Study-wide results and caveats: A single tumor region was sequenced, leaving heterogeneity possible.

With regard to this clone: The antigen is undetermined.

Profiled with immunoSEQ multiplex PCR; TCRdb holds only in-frame clones, not every one. The sample holds roughly 70,000 clones, 86% seen once. Germline CDR1 is SGHTA and CDR2 is FQGNSA. With 5 bases clipped from V and 6 bases from J, the junction kept 5 bases outside the gene matches. The CDR3 has 14 amino acids. This clonotype was obtained from a male donor aged 60 or over with stage III squamous cell lung carcinoma. The J gene is TRBJ1-4, the V gene TRBV7-2, with TRBD1 matching over 8 bases. The sequenced sample was peripheral blood, obtained before any cancer treatment. CDR3 nucleotide sequence: TGTGCCAGCAGCCCGGGACAGGAGCATGAAAAACTGTTTTTT. This translates into CASSPGQEHEKLFF.